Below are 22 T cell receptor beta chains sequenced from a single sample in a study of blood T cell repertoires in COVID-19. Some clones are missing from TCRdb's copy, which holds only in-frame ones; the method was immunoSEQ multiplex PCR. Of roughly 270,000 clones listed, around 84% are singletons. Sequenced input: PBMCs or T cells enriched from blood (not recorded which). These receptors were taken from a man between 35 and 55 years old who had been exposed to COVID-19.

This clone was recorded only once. The CDR3 region has the DNA TGTGCCAGCAACCAGGACAGGGTGGAGACCCAGTACTTC. Amino acids: CASNQDRVETQYF. The chain has TRBV5-6 and TRBJ2-5, with 8 bases matching TRBD1. This CDR3 has 13 residues. V lost 6 bases, J lost 5 bases, and 6 bases stayed unmatched. The germline CDR1 and CDR2 sequences are SGHDT and YYEEEE. Variable domain in full (rest from reference TRBV5-6 and TRBJ2-5): DAGVTQSPTHLIKTRGQQVTLRCSPKSGHDTVSWYQQALGQGPQFIFQYYEEEERQRGNFPDRFSGHQFPNYSSELNVNALLLGDSALYLCASNQDRVETQYFGPGTRLLVL.

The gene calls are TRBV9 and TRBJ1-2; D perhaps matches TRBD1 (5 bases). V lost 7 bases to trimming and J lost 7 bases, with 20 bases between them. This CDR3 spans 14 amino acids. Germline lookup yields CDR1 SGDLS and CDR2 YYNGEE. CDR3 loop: CASGEGAGHPGYTF. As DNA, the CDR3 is TGTGCCAGCGGAGAAGGGGCAGGGCATCCTGGCTACACCTTC.

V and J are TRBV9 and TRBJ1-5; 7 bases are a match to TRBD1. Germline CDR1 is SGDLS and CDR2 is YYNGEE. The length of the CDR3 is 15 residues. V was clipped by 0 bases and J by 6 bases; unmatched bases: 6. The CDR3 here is CASSVEGGAGQPQHF. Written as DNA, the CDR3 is TGTGCCAGCAGCGTAGAAGGGGGCGCAGGTCAGCCCCAGCATTTT.

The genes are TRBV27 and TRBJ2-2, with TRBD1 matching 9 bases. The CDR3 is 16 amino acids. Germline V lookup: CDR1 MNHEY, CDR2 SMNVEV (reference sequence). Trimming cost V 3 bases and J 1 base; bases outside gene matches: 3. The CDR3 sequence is CASSFMTGGNTGELFF. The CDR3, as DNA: TGTGCCAGCAGTTTTATGACAGGGGGGAACACCGGGGAGCTGTTTTTT.

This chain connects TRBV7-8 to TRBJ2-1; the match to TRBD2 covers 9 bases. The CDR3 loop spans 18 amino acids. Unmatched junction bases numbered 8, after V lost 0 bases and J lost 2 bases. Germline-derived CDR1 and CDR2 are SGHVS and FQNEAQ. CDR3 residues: CASSLAGGLAGTYNEQFF. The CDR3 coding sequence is TGTGCCAGCAGCTTAGCGGGCGGTCTAGCGGGGACCTACAATGAGCAGTTCTTC.

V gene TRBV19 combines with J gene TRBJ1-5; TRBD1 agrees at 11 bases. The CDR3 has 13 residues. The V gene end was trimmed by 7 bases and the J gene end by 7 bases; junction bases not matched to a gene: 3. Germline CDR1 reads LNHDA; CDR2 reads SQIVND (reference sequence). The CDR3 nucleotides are TGTGCCAGTACCGGGACAGGGGGACAGCCCCAGCATTTT. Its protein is CASTGTGGQPQHF.

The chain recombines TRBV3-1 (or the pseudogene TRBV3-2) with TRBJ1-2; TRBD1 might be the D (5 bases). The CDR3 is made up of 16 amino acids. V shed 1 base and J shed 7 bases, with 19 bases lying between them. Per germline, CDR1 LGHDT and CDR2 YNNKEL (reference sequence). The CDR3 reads CASSQAGGAEILGYTF. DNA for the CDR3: TGTGCCAGCAGCCAAGCGGGAGGGGCAGAAATTCTTGGCTACACCTTC.

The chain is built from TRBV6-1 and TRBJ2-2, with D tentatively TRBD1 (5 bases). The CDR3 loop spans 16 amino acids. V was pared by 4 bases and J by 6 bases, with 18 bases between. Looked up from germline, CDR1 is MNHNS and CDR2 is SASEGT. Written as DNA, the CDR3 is TGTGCCAGCAGTGCAACCCTAAGGGGATCGGCCGGGGAGCTGTTTTTT. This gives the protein CASSATLRGSAGELFF.

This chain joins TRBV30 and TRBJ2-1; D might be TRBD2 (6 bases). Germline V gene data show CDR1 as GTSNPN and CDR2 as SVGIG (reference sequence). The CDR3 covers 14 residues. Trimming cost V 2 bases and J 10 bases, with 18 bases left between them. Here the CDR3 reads CAWSSGLATGEQFF. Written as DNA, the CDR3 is TGTGCCTGGAGTTCTGGCCTAGCGACGGGAGAGCAGTTCTTC.

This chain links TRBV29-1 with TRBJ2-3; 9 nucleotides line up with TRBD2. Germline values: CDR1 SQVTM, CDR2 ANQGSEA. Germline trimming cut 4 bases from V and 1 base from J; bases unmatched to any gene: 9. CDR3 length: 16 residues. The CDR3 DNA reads TGCAGCGTTGTTGGCGGGGGGGCATCTCGCACAGATACGCAGTATTTT. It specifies CSVVGGGASRTDTQYF.

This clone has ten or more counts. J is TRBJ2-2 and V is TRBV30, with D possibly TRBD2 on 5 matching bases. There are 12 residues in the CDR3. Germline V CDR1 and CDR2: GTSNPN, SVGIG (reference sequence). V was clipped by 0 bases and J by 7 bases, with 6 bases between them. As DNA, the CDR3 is TGTGCCTGGAGTGTCGGGGTCGGGGAGCTGTTTTTT. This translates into CAWSVGVGELFF.

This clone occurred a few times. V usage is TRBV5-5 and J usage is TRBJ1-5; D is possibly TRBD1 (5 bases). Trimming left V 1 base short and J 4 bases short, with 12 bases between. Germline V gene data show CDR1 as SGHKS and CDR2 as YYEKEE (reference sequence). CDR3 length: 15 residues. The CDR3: CASSLSGQVNQPQHF. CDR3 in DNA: TGTGCCAGCAGCTTGTCAGGGCAAGTTAATCAGCCCCAGCATTTT.

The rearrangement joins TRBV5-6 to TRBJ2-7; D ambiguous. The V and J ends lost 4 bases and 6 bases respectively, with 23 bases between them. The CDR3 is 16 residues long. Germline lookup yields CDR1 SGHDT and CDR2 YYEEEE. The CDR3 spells CASSPYWPARISEQYF. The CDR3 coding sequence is TGTGCCAGCAGCCCCTATTGGCCCGCTAGAATCAGCGAGCAGTACTTC.

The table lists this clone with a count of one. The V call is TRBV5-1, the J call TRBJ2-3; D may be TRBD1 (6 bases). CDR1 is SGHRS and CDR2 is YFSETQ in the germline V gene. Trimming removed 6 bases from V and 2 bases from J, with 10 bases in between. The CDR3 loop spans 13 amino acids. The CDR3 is CASTTGTTDTQYF. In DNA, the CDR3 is TGCGCCAGCACAACAGGGACCACAGATACGCAGTATTTT. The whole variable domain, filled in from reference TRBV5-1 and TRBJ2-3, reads KAGVTQTPRYLIKTRGQQVTLSCSPISGHRSVSWYQQTPGQGLQFLFEYFSETQRNKGNFPGRFSGRQFSNSRSEMNVSTLELGDSALYLCASTTGTTDTQYFGPGTRLTVL.

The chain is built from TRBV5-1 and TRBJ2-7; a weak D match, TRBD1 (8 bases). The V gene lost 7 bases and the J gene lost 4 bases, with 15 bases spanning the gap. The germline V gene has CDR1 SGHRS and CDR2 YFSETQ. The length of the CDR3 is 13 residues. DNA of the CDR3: TGCGCCAGCGGCACAGGGGGAGGGTACGAGCAGTACTTC. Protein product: CASGTGGGYEQYF. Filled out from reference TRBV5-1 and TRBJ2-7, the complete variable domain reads KAGVTQTPRYLIKTRGQQVTLSCSPISGHRSVSWYQQTPGQGLQFLFEYFSETQRNKGNFPGRFSGRQFSNSRSEMNVSTLELGDSALYLCASGTGGGYEQYFGPGTRLTVT.

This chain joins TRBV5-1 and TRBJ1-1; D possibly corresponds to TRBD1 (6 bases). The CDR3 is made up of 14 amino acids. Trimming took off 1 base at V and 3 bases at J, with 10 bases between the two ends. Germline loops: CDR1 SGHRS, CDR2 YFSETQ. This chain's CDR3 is CASSLLDRDTEAFF. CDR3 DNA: TGCGCCAGCAGCTTGCTGGACAGAGACACTGAAGCTTTCTTT.

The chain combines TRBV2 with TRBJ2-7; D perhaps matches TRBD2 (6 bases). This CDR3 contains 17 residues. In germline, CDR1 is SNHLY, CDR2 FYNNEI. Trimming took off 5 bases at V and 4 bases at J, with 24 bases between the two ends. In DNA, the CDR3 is TGTGCCAGCAGTAGTCCAGGGACTGAGATTCTTCGGTACGAGCAGTACTTC. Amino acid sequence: CASSSPGTEILRYEQYF.

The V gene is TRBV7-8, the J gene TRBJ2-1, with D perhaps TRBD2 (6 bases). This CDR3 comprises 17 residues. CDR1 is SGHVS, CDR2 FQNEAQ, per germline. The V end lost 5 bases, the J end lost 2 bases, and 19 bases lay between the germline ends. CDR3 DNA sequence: TGTGCCAGCAGCCGGGCCCCTTTAGCGGAGACCTACAATGAGCAGTTCTTC. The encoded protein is CASSRAPLAETYNEQFF.

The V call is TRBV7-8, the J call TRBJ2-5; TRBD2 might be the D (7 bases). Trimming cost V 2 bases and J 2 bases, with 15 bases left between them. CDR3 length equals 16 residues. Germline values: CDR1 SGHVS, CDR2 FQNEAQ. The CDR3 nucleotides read TGTGCCAGCAGCTTATGGGGGGGCCAGGGACAAGAGACCCAGTACTTC. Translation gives CASSLWGGQGQETQYF.

DNA for the CDR3: TGTGCCAGCAGTTACACAGGCTTAGGGGCCAACGTCCTGACTTTC. It translates to CASSYTGLGANVLTF. The rearrangement uses TRBV28 and TRBJ2-6; a weak D match, TRBD1 (5 bases). Germline V gene lookup returns CDR1 MDHEN and CDR2 SYDVKM. The CDR3 contains 15 residues. The ends were cut back, 4 bases at V and 4 bases at J, with 11 bases in the middle. The whole variable domain, remainder taken from reference TRBV28 and TRBJ2-6, is DVKVTQSSRYLVKRTGEKVFLECVQDMDHENMFWYRQDPGLGLRLIYFSYDVKMKEKGDIPEGYSVSREKKERFSLILESASTNQTSMYLCASSYTGLGANVLTFGAGSRLTVL.

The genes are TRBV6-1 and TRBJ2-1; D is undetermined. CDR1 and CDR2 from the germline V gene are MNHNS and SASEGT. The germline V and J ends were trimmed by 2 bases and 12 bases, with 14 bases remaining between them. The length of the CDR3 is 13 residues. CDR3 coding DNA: TGTGCCAGCAGTGAAAACCTACCTGGCGGGCAGTTCTTC. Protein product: CASSENLPGGQFF.

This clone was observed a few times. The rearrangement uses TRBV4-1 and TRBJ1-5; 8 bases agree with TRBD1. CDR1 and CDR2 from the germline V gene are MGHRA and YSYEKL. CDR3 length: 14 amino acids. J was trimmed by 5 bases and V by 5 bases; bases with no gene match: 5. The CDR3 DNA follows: TGCGCCAGCAGCACTCAGGGACAGGATCAGCCCCAGCATTTT. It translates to CASSTQGQDQPQHF.